This T cell receptor beta chain emerged from a study of cytomegalovirus exposure and HLA in healthy donors. The PCR was carried out with 60 Vbeta primers and 13 Jbeta primers. Some clones are missing from TCRdb's copy, which holds only in-frame ones; the method was immunoSEQ multiplex PCR. This table holds 55,000 to 65,000 clones, approximately 80% found once. This clonotype was obtained from a male donor in good health and CMV-seronegative. Sequenced: PBMCs.

This CDR3 reads CASNLGTPNTGELFF. In DNA form, the CDR3 reads TGTGCCAGCAACCTCGGGACTCCGAACACCGGGGAGCTGTTTTTT. This chain links TRBV6-1 with TRBJ2-2; possible D gene TRBD2, 6 bases. V lost 7 bases and J lost 0, with 12 bases in between. CDR3 length: 15 residues. Germline V gene sequence: CDR1 MNHNS, CDR2 SASEGT.